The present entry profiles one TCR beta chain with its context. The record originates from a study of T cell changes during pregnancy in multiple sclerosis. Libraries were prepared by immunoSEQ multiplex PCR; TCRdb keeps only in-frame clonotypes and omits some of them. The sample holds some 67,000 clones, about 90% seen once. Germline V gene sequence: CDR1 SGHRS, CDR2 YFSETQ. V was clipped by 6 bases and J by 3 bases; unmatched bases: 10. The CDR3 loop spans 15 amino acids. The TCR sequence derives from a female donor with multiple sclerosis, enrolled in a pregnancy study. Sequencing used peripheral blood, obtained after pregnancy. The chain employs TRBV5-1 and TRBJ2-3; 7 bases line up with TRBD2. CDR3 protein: CASNQEAGKTDTQYF. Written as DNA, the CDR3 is TGCGCCAGCAACCAAGAAGCGGGAAAAACAGATACGCAGTATTTT. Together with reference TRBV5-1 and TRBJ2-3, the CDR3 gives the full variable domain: KAGVTQTPRYLIKTRGQQVTLSCSPISGHRSVSWYQQTPGQGLQFLFEYFSETQRNKGNFPGRFSGRQFSNSRSEMNVSTLELGDSALYLCASNQEAGKTDTQYFGPGTRLTVL.